Shown below are 5 T cell receptor beta chains from a single sample sequenced in a study of blood T cell repertoires in COVID-19. Measured with immunoSEQ multiplex PCR; TCRdb has only the in-frame clones, and not every one. The sample yields about 97,000 clones, roughly nine tenths seen once. The source material was peripheral blood. The receptors derive from a man aged 60 to 75 with acute or convalescent COVID-19.

This chain uses TRBV12-3 or TRBV12-4 with TRBJ1-2; D not certain. CDR3 length: 12 amino acids. Trimming removed 1 base at V and 4 bases at J, with 4 bases between. CDR3 sequence (DNA): TGTGCCAGCAGTTTAGACGGCTATGGCTACACCTTC. Translated: CASSLDGYGYTF.

The genes are TRBV6-5 and TRBJ1-2; maybe TRBD1 (6 bases). This CDR3 comprises 16 residues. Trimming removed 0 bases at V and 4 bases at J, with 15 bases between. Germline CDR1 is MNHEY and CDR2 is SVGAGI. CDR3 region: CASSYSKQGLGYGYTF. In nucleotides, the CDR3 is TGTGCCAGCAGTTACTCGAAACAGGGTTTAGGCTATGGCTACACCTTC.

The CDR3 DNA follows: TGTGCCAGCAGCTACAGGGACGGCTACACCTTC. Its protein product is CASSYRDGYTF. This chain uses TRBV7-9 with TRBJ1-2, with D maybe TRBD1 (6 bases). V gave up 4 bases and J gave up 8 bases, with 8 bases separating them. Germline V lookup: CDR1 SEHNR, CDR2 FQNEAQ (reference sequence). This CDR3 is built from 11 residues. The full variable domain, with the rest looked up from reference TRBV7-9 and TRBJ1-2, is DTGVSQNPRHKITKRGQNVTFRCDPISEHNRLYWYRQTLGQGPEFLTYFQNEAQLEKSRLLSDRFSAERPKGSFSTLEIQRTEQGDSAMYLCASSYRDGYTFGSGTRLTVV.

The chain couples TRBV5-1 to TRBJ2-2; TRBD2 matches 8 bases. CDR3 size: 16 residues. The V gene's germline CDR1 is SGHRS and CDR2 YFSETQ. V lost 3 bases to trimming and J lost 3 bases; unmatched junction nucleotides: 7. CDR3 in amino acids: CASSSGTSMYTGELFF. The CDR3 DNA follows: TGCGCCAGCAGCTCCGGGACTAGTATGTACACCGGGGAGCTGTTTTTT.

V is TRBV19 and J is TRBJ1-1; 7 bases map to TRBD1. The CDR3 loop spans 14 amino acids. The V segment lost 4 bases and the J segment 2 bases; nucleotides outside the gene matches: 4. From germline, CDR1 is LNHDA and CDR2 SQIVND (reference sequence). The CDR3 reads CASSKQGRNTEAFF. CDR3 sequence (DNA): TGTGCCAGTAGTAAACAGGGGAGAAACACTGAAGCTTTCTTT.